The clone carrying this T cell receptor beta chain was recorded a few times. This entry is derived from a study of T-cell memory formation after mild COVID-19. TCRdb independently ran MiXCR on the 5' RACE reads; one entry per CDR3 protein. Of around 390,000 distinct CDR3 sequences in the sample, 16% were seen once. V shed 5 bases and J shed 0 bases, with 5 bases lying between them. Germline loops: CDR1 MDHEN, CDR2 SYDVKM. This CDR3 spans 13 amino acids. Sequencing was performed on PBMCs or a T cell subset sorted from them (not recorded which). The sequence came from a man aged 18 to 30 who had mild COVID-19 (a few samples of this study predate the infection). Cell type and time point are not known. The chain has TRBV28 and TRBJ1-3; no reliable D call. The CDR3 protein is CASSRGSGNTIYF. In DNA form, the CDR3 reads TGTGCCAGCAGTCGGGGCTCTGGAAACACCATATATTTT.